Each of the 2 T cell receptor beta chains below was sequenced from the same sample in a study of beta chain features in type 1 diabetes. These TCRs' antigens remain unknown. The study's findings and limits: In all four CD4+ subsets, TCRB CDR3 length was significantly, moderately reduced in type 1 diabetes.

As every portion of the isolated RNA was reverse transcribed, the sequencing read expressed TCRB transcripts. Measured with immunoSEQ multiplex PCR; TCRdb has only the in-frame clones, and not every one. The data hold approximately 120,000 clones, with around 15% observed a single time. The sample comprised central memory CD4+ T cells from blood. These TCRs come from a young man with type 1 diabetes.

This clone was counted only a few times. This CDR3 reads CATSGSAQETQYF. In DNA, the CDR3 is TGTGCCACTTCGGGAAGCGCCCAAGAGACCCAGTACTTC. V gene TRBV28 combines with J gene TRBJ2-5; D is possibly TRBD2 (5 bases). The CDR3 sequence is 13 residues long. With 10 bases removed from V and 1 base from J, the gap between germline ends came to 13 bases. Germline loops: CDR1 MDHEN, CDR2 SYDVKM.

This clone was seen only a few times. The chain couples TRBV5-1 to TRBJ2-3; D remains ambiguous. CDR1 and CDR2 from the germline V gene are SGHRS and YFSETQ. The CDR3 is made up of 14 amino acids. Trimming took off 0 bases at V and 4 bases at J, with 9 bases between the two ends. The CDR3 region is CASSLDPRPDTQYF. CDR3 nucleotides: TGCGCCAGCAGCTTGGATCCTCGGCCAGATACGCAGTATTTT. The full variable domain, its missing parts supplied by reference TRBV5-1 and TRBJ2-3, is KAGVTQTPRYLIKTRGQQVTLSCSPISGHRSVSWYQQTPGQGLQFLFEYFSETQRNKGNFPGRFSGRQFSNSRSEMNVSTLELGDSALYLCASSLDPRPDTQYFGPGTRLTVL.